The clone carrying this TCR beta chain was seen a handful of times. The antigen is unknown. This CDR3 has 18 amino acids. V was shortened by 1 base and J by 6 bases, with 19 bases between the two germline ends. Germline CDR1 is SGHAT and CDR2 is FQDESV (reference sequence). The sample is drawn from a study of response to subunit inactivated influenza vaccine. One entry per CDR3 protein results from TCRdb running MiXCR on the RT-PCR reads. The sample has 500,000 to 600,000 distinct CDR3 sequences, 6% to 9% seen once; the top ten hold roughly 13%. General study points: A suggestion made by the authors is that each seasonal influenza vaccination recruits few new T cells.

This TCR was recovered from a man aged 45-69 years who received an inactivated influenza vaccine. The sequencing here drew on PBMCs from blood, taken less than 25 months after vaccination. V is TRBV11-1 and J is TRBJ1-6; TRBD1 might be the D (5 bases). The CDR3 region is CASSLGRGGGRGNSPLHF. The CDR3, as DNA: TGTGCCAGCAGCTTAGGTAGGGGCGGTGGTAGGGGTAATTCACCCCTCCACTTT.